Below are 22 T cell receptor beta chains sequenced from a single sample in a study of blood T cell repertoires in COVID-19. Sequencing was performed with immunoSEQ multiplex PCR; in TCRdb, only in-frame clones are kept and a portion is missing. This table has 170,000 or so clones, roughly 87% appearing once. The sequenced material came from peripheral blood. The receptors were gathered from a woman aged 65 to 85 with COVID-19, enrolled during active disease.

This clone was recorded only once. This chain uses TRBV29-1 with TRBJ2-6, with TRBD1 matching over 7 bases. Trimming at V came to 7 bases and at J to 4 bases, leaving 13 bases not matched to a gene. The germline V gene has CDR1 SQVTM and CDR2 ANQGSEA. The CDR3 is 16 amino acids. Here the CDR3 reads CSALTGFGVGANVLTF. The CDR3, as DNA: TGCAGCGCCCTGACAGGGTTTGGCGTCGGGGCCAACGTCCTGACTTTC.

The chain combines TRBV7-8 with TRBJ2-3, with 7 bases that match TRBD2. V dropped 4 bases and J dropped 2; count of bases not matched to a gene: 9. The CDR3 sequence is 16 residues long. Germline CDR1 SGHVS, CDR2 FQNEAQ. CDR3 DNA sequence: TGTGCCAGCAGCTCGGGGGGAGCGGAGATCACAGATACGCAGTATTTT. As protein: CASSSGGAEITDTQYF.

The chain is built from TRBV27 and TRBJ2-3; tentative D call: TRBD1 (5 bases). Between the trimmed V and J ends, which lost 8 bases and 0 bases, there was a span of 15 bases. This CDR3 comprises 15 residues. The germline gives CDR1 MNHEY, CDR2 SMNVEV (reference sequence). CDR3 coding DNA: TGTGCCAGCTCCCTCGGTGCAGGGAGCACAGATACGCAGTATTTT. It yields the protein CASSLGAGSTDTQYF.

This clone was counted between two and nine times. The chain couples TRBV6-5 to TRBJ2-7, with TRBD1 matching over 7 bases. The ends lost 5 bases at V and 4 bases at J; junction bases unmatched: 8. CDR3 length: 14 residues. CDR1 and CDR2 (germline): MNHEY, SVGAGI. In nucleotides, the CDR3 is TGTGCCAGCAGTAGACAACAGGGGTGGTACGAGCAGTACTTC. It translates to CASSRQQGWYEQYF.

V is TRBV29-1 and J is TRBJ2-1, with 9 bases that match TRBD2. Germline trimming cut 7 bases from V and 10 bases from J; bases unmatched to any gene: 14. The CDR3 runs to 14 residues. Germline V lookup: CDR1 SQVTM, CDR2 ANQGSEA. This CDR3 reads CSAYSGSASGEQFF. The CDR3 bases are TGCAGCGCTTATAGCGGGAGCGCCTCGGGCGAGCAGTTCTTC.

The rearrangement links TRBV3-1 (or the pseudogene TRBV3-2) to TRBJ2-1; 8 nucleotides align to TRBD2. Germline loops: CDR1 LGHDT, CDR2 YNNKEL (reference sequence). Unmatched junction bases numbered 8, after V lost 4 bases and J lost 6 bases. The CDR3 runs to 15 residues. Written as DNA, the CDR3 is TGTGCCAGCAGCCCGGGACTAGGGGCGAGCAATGAGCAGTTCTTC. Translated, it gives CASSPGLGASNEQFF.

The V call is TRBV6-2 or TRBV6-3, the J call TRBJ1-5, with a weak D call TRBD1 (6 bases). This CDR3 contains 16 residues. Trimming took 5 bases from V and 0 from J, leaving 14 bases between them. Germline V lookup: CDR1 MNHEY, CDR2 SVGEGT. The CDR3 coding sequence is TGTGCCAGCAGTCACCAGCGGACAGATAGCAATCAGCCCCAGCATTTT. This codes for CASSHQRTDSNQPQHF.

The rearrangement links TRBV18 to TRBJ2-1; 9 nucleotides match TRBD1. The trim removed 4 bases at V and 2 bases at J, leaving 3 bases unmatched. Germline CDR1 reads KGHSH; CDR2 reads LQKENI. This CDR3 comprises 15 residues. The CDR3 sequence is CASSLDRGAYNEQFF. The DNA for the CDR3 is TGTGCCAGCTCACTCGACAGGGGGGCCTACAATGAGCAGTTCTTC.

This chain connects TRBV11-3 to TRBJ2-1; 9 positions match TRBD2. Trimming cost V 0 bases and J 10 bases; bases outside gene matches: 7. This CDR3 region has 15 residues. In germline, CDR1 is SGHNT, CDR2 YENEEA. The CDR3 sequence is CASSLDPRTSVEQFF. The CDR3 nucleotides read TGTGCCAGCAGCTTAGATCCTAGGACTAGCGTCGAGCAGTTCTTC.

The chain is built from TRBV11-2 and TRBJ2-5; 10 bases are shared with TRBD1. V lost 1 base, J lost 4 bases, and 9 bases stayed unmatched. CDR3 size: 17 residues. The germline CDR1 and CDR2 sequences are SGHAT and FQNNGV. The CDR3 nucleotides are TGTGCCAGCAGCTTAGGACCCGGGACAGGGGAGAGAGAGACCCAGTACTTC. Amino acids: CASSLGPGTGERETQYF.

This sequence joins TRBV28 and TRBJ2-2; 8 nucleotides agree with TRBD2. The CDR3 spans 15 residues. Germline V gives CDR1 MDHEN, CDR2 SYDVKM. Unmatched junction bases numbered 3, after V lost 5 bases and J lost 1 base. The CDR3 protein is CASSRGGLNTGELFF. The CDR3 DNA reads TGTGCCAGCAGTCGGGGGGGTCTGAACACCGGGGAGCTGTTTTTT.

This chain joins TRBV2 and TRBJ2-2, with TRBD2 as a possible D gene (6 bases). Looked up from germline, CDR1 is SNHLY and CDR2 is FYNNEI. The CDR3 covers 14 residues. The V gene lost 6 bases and the J gene lost 2 bases, with 10 bases spanning the gap. The CDR3 DNA is TGTGCCAGCAGGAGGGACTTTAACACCGGGGAGCTGTTTTTT. Amino acid sequence: CASRRDFNTGELFF. Full variable domain (remainder filled in from reference TRBV2 and TRBJ2-2): EPEVTQTPSHQVTQMGQEVILRCVPISNHLYFYWYRQILGQKVEFLVSFYNNEISEKSEIFDDQFSVERPDGSNFTLKIRSTKLEDSAMYFCASRRDFNTGELFFGEGSRLTVL.

This chain connects TRBV7-9 to TRBJ2-2; no firm D call. The CDR3 sequence is 12 residues long. Germline V gives CDR1 SEHNR, CDR2 FQNEAQ (reference sequence). Trimming shortened V by 2 bases and J by 7 bases, and 5 bases separated the two germline ends. The CDR3 here is CASSLSIGELFF. In DNA form, the CDR3 reads TGTGCCAGCAGCTTAAGCATCGGGGAGCTGTTTTTT.

The chain links TRBV24-1 to TRBJ2-1, with a tentative D call TRBD2 (6 bases). The CDR3 has 14 residues. V was shortened by 4 bases and J by 6 bases, with 12 bases between the two germline ends. CDR1 and CDR2 (germline): KGHDR, SFDVKD. The CDR3 DNA follows: TGTGCCACCAGTGACAGGTTGGAGGGCAATGAGCAGTTCTTC. Translation gives CATSDRLEGNEQFF.

V usage is TRBV7-2 and J usage is TRBJ2-3; a weak D match, TRBD1 (6 bases). Germline-derived CDR1 and CDR2 are SGHTA and FQGNSA. V shed 6 bases and J shed 11 bases, with 15 bases lying between them. The CDR3 covers 12 residues. The CDR3 DNA follows: TGTGCCAGCAGTCTGGACAGTTCGAGGCAGTATTTT. The encoded protein is CASSLDSSRQYF.

The gene calls are TRBV12-3 or TRBV12-4 and TRBJ1-5; unclear D gene. The CDR3 contains 12 residues. V was trimmed by 6 bases and J by 5 bases, leaving 8 bases between them. CDR3 region: CASSLNYQPQHF. The CDR3, as DNA: TGTGCCAGCAGCCTCAACTATCAGCCCCAGCATTTT.

The chain is built from TRBV27 and TRBJ2-7; TRBD2 aligns across 14 bases. V lost 5 bases to trimming and J lost 5 bases; unmatched junction nucleotides: 2. Per germline, CDR1 MNHEY and CDR2 SMNVEV (reference sequence). This CDR3 comprises 14 residues. The CDR3, as DNA: TGTGCCAGCAGTCGACTAGCGGGAGGGGACGAGCAGTACTTC. Amino acids: CASSRLAGGDEQYF.

The chain has TRBV5-1 and TRBJ1-4, with TRBD1 matching 8 bases. Trimming took 4 bases from V and 6 from J; bases not matched to a gene: 5. This CDR3 comprises 14 residues. Looked up from germline, CDR1 is SGHRS and CDR2 is YFSETQ. Here the CDR3 reads CASSPDRGHEKLFF. The CDR3 DNA reads as TGCGCCAGCAGCCCTGACAGGGGCCATGAAAAACTGTTTTTT.

V usage is TRBV7-9 and J usage is TRBJ2-5; a weak D match, TRBD2 (7 bases). The CDR3 contains 17 residues. Germline loops: CDR1 SEHNR, CDR2 FQNEAQ (reference sequence). V was clipped by 5 bases and J by 1 base, with 20 bases between them. The CDR3 DNA follows: TGTGCCAGCAGCCCCGCGAGATTGGCGGGGGCCCAAGAGACCCAGTACTTC. Residues: CASSPARLAGAQETQYF. The variable domain in full, completed from reference TRBV7-9 and TRBJ2-5, reads DTGVSQNPRHKITKRGQNVTFRCDPISEHNRLYWYRQTLGQGPEFLTYFQNEAQLEKSRLLSDRFSAERPKGSFSTLEIQRTEQGDSAMYLCASSPARLAGAQETQYFGPGTRLLVL.

In nucleotides, the CDR3 is TGTGCCACCAGTGACAGCCGACAGCCGGCTGGGGCCAACGTCCTGACTTTC. It translates to CATSDSRQPAGANVLTF. The chain combines TRBV24-1 with TRBJ2-6; D perhaps matches TRBD1 (5 bases). The V end was cut by 4 bases, the J end by 2 bases, with 14 bases between. Germline CDR1 reads KGHDR; CDR2 reads SFDVKD. The CDR3 is 17 amino acids.

V and J are TRBV5-4 and TRBJ2-1; perhaps TRBD1 as D (6 bases). CDR1 is SGHNT and CDR2 is YYREEE in the germline V gene (reference sequence). The CDR3 totals 14 residues. The germline V and J ends were trimmed by 2 bases and 7 bases, with 13 bases remaining between them. The CDR3 reads CASSLIGQPNEQFF. The CDR3, as DNA: TGTGCCAGCAGCTTAATAGGACAGCCTAATGAGCAGTTCTTC.

The chain combines TRBV14 with TRBJ2-3, with 10 nucleotides matching TRBD2. There are 18 residues in the CDR3. V dropped 3 bases and J dropped 0; count of bases not matched to a gene: 9. Germline V lookup: CDR1 SGHDN, CDR2 FVKESK. The chain's CDR3 is CASSHPPGLARSTDTQYF. The CDR3 DNA sequence: TGTGCCAGCAGCCATCCCCCGGGACTAGCGCGGAGCACAGATACGCAGTATTTT.